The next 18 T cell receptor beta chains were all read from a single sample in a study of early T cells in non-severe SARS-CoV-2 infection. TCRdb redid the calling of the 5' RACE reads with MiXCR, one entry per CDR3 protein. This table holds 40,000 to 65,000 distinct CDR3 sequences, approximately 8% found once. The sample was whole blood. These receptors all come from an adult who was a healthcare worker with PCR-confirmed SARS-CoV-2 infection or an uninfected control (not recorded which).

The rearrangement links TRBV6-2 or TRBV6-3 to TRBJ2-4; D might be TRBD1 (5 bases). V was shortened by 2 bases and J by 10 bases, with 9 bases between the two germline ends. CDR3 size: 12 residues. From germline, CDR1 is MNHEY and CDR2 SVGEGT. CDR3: CASSYIWTIQYF. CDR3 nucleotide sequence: TGTGCCAGCAGTTACATATGGACAATTCAGTACTTC.

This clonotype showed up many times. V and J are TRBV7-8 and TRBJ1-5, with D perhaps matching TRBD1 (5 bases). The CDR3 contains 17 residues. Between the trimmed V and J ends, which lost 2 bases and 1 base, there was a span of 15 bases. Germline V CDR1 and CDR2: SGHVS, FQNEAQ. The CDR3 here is CASSLNGGESSNQPQHF. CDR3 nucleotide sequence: TGTGCCAGCAGCTTAAACGGGGGGGAATCGAGCAATCAGCCCCAGCATTTT.

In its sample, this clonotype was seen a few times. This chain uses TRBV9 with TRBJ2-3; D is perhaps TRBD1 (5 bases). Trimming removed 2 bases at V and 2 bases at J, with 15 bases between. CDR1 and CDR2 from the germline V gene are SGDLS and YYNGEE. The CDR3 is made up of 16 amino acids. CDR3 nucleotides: TGTGCCAGCAGCGTCTCCCCCACCAGGGCCACAGATACGCAGTATTTT. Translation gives CASSVSPTRATDTQYF.

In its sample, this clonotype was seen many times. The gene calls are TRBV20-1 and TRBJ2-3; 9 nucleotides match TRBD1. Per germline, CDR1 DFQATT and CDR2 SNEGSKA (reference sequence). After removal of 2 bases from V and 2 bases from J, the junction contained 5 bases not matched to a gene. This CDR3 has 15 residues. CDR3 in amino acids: CSARQQGAHTDTQYF. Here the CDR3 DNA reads TGCAGTGCTAGACAACAGGGGGCCCACACAGATACGCAGTATTTT.

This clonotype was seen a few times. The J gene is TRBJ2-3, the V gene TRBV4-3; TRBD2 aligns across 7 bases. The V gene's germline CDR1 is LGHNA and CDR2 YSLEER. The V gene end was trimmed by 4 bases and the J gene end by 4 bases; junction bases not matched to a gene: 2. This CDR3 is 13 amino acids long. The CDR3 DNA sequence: TGCGCCAGCAGCCGGGGAGGGGCAGATACGCAGTATTTT. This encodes CASSRGGADTQYF.

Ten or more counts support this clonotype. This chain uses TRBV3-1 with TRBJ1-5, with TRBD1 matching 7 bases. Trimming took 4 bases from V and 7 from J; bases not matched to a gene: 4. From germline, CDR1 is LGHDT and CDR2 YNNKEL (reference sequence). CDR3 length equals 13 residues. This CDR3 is CASSLTGVQPQHF. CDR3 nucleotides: TGTGCCAGCAGCCTCACAGGGGTACAGCCCCAGCATTTT.

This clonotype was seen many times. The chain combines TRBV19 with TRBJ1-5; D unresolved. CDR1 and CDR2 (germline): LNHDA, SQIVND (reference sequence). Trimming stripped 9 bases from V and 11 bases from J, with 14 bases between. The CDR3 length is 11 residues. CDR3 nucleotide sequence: TGTGCCAGCCCCCCCTCGGAGGCCCAGCATTTT. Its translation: CASPPSEAQHF. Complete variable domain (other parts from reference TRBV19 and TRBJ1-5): DGGITQSPKYLFRKEGQNVTLSCEQNLNHDAMYWYRQDPGQGLRLIYYSQIVNDFQKGDIAEGYSVSREKKESFPLTVTSAQKNPTAFYLCASPPSEAQHFGDGTRLSIL.

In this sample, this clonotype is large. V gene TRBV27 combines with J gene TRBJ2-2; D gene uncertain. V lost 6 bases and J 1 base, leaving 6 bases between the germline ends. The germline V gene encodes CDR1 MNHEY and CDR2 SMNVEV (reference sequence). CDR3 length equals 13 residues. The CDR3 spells CASSKENTGELFF. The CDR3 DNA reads TGTGCCAGCAGCAAGGAGAACACCGGGGAGCTGTTTTTT.

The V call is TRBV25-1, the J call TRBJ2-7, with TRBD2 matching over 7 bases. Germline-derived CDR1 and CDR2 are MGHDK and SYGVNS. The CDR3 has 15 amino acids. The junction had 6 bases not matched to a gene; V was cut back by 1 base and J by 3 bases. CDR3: CASSESGDYRYEQYF. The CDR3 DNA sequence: TGTGCCAGCAGTGAATCCGGGGACTATCGCTACGAGCAGTACTTC.

The CDR3: CSARTGPYEQYF. In nucleotides, the CDR3 is TGCAGTGCGCGGACAGGGCCCTACGAGCAGTACTTC. The chain recombines TRBV20-1 with TRBJ2-7; 8 bases are shared with TRBD1. This CDR3 is built from 12 residues. J was trimmed by 2 bases and V by 6 bases; bases with no gene match: 3. CDR1 is DFQATT, CDR2 SNEGSKA, per germline (reference sequence).

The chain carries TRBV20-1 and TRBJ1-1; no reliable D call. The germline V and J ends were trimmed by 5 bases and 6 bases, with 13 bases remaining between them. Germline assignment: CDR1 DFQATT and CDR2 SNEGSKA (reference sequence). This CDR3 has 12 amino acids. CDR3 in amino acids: CSAPDHGAEAFF. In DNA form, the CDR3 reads TGCAGTGCTCCTGATCATGGGGCTGAAGCTTTCTTT.

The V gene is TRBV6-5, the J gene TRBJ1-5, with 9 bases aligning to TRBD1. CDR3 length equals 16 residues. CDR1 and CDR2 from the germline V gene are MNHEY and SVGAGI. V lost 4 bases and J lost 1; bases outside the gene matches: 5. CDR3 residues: CASSSGQGQSNQPQHF. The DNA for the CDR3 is TGTGCCAGCAGTTCGGGACAGGGACAAAGCAATCAGCCCCAGCATTTT.

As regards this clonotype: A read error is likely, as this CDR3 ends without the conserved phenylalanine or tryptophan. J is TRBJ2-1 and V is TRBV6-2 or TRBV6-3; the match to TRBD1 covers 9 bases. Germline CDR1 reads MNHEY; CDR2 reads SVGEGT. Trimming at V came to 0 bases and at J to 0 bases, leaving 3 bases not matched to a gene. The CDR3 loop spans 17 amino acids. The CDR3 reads CASSYSPTGGSYNEQFL. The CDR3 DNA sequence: TGTGCCAGCAGTTACTCCCCGACAGGGGGCTCCTACAATGAGCAGTTCCTC.

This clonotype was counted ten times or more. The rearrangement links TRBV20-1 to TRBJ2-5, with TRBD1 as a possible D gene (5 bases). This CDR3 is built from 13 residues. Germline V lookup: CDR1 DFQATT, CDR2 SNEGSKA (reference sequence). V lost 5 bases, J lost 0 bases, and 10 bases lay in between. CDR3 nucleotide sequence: TGCAGTGCTCTACAGGAGTACCAAGAGACCCAGTACTTC. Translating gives CSALQEYQETQYF.

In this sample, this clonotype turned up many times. The CDR3 here is CASSPAGNTIYF. In DNA form, the CDR3 reads TGTGCCAGCAGCCCCGCGGGAAACACCATATATTTT. The chain is built from TRBV7-6 and TRBJ1-3, with unresolved D. The CDR3 loop spans 12 amino acids. Per germline, CDR1 SGHVS and CDR2 FNYEAQ. The V end was cut by 5 bases, the J end by 4 bases, with 6 bases between.

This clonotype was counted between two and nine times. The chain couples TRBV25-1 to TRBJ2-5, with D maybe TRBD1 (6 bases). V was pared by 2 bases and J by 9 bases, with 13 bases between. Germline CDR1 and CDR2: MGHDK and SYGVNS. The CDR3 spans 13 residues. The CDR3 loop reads CASSERNQGSQYF. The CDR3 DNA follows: TGTGCCAGCAGTGAACGTAACCAGGGGTCCCAGTACTTC.

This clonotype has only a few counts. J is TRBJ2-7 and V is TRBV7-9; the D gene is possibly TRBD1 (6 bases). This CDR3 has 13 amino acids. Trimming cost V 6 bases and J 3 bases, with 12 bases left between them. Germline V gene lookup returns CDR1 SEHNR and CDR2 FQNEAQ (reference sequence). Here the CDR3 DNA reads TGTGCCAGCAGGCCGGGACACAACTACGAGCAGTACTTC. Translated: CASRPGHNYEQYF.

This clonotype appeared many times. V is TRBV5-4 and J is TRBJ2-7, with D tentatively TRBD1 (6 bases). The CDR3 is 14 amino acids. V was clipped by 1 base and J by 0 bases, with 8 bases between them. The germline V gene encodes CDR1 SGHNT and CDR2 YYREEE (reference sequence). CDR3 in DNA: TGTGCCAGCAGCTTGCAGGGGCCCTCCTACGAGCAGTACTTC. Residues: CASSLQGPSYEQYF.